The 9 T cell receptor beta chains given below trace back to one sample, sequenced in a study of T cells after yellow fever vaccination (dated by TCRdb to between 2019 and 2020). To prepare the library, 5' RACE was applied. The instrument was an Illumina HiSeq 2500. TCRdb ran its own pipeline on the public reads, namely fastp trimming at Q25 and MiXCR clone calling, and kept in-frame beta chains. Identical CDR3 proteins give one entry, which carries the most common genes and DNA. The sample profile shows about 240,000 distinct CDR3 sequences; 6.9% of them were found once. Together, the top ten hold around 0.9% of the sample. The sample's treatment or condition label, decoded: live attenuated yellow fever vaccine strain. The source was CD4+ T cells sorted from PBMCs, collected 15 days after the yellow fever booster vaccination. The receptor set was obtained from a young man who received the YFV17D yellow fever vaccine.

The rearrangement links TRBV9 to TRBJ1-2; no firm D call. Germline CDR1 and CDR2: SGDLS and YYNGEE. V was trimmed by 3 bases and J by 2 bases, leaving 8 bases between them. The CDR3 is made up of 13 amino acids. CDR3 DNA: TGTGCCAGCAGCGCGGACGGAAACTATGGCTACACCTTC. It is translated as CASSADGNYGYTF.

At least ten counts were recorded for this clonotype. This chain connects TRBV19 to TRBJ2-7, with 9 nucleotides matching TRBD2. The CDR3 has 16 residues. Germline values: CDR1 LNHDA, CDR2 SQIVND (reference sequence). V was clipped by 4 bases and J by 7 bases; unmatched bases: 14. Here the CDR3 reads CASSTGSGSLMGEQYF. The CDR3 DNA is TGTGCCAGTAGTACGGGTAGCGGGAGTCTAATGGGAGAGCAGTACTTC.

At least ten counts were recorded for this clonotype. The chain recombines TRBV20-1 with TRBJ2-1, with D perhaps matching TRBD2 (6 bases). Germline loops: CDR1 DFQATT, CDR2 SNEGSKA (reference sequence). The V end lost 3 bases, the J end lost 6 bases, and 12 bases lay between the germline ends. The CDR3 is 13 residues long. The CDR3 protein is CSASDGSFNEQFF. As DNA, the CDR3 is TGCAGTGCTAGCGACGGGAGTTTCAATGAGCAGTTCTTC.

This clonotype was found many times. V gene TRBV5-1 combines with J gene TRBJ1-6; TRBD1 is a possible D gene (6 bases). V was pared by 0 bases and J by 4 bases, with 8 bases between. CDR1 is SGHRS, CDR2 YFSETQ, per germline. This CDR3 is built from 15 residues. As DNA, the CDR3 is TGCGCCAGCAGCTTGGCGACAGGTTATAATTCACCCCTCCACTTT. Translated: CASSLATGYNSPLHF.

This clonotype was recorded a few times. This sequence joins TRBV20-1 and TRBJ2-5, with 8 bases aligning to TRBD1. There are 12 residues in the CDR3. The ends lost 6 bases at V and 7 bases at J; junction bases unmatched: 7. The germline gives CDR1 DFQATT, CDR2 SNEGSKA (reference sequence). CDR3 sequence reads: CSARTGSVTQYF. The CDR3 nucleotides are TGCAGTGCCCGGACAGGGTCCGTGACCCAGTACTTC.

The chain links TRBV27 to TRBJ2-5; TRBD1 aligns across 10 bases. The length of the CDR3 is 18 residues. CDR1 is MNHEY, CDR2 SMNVEV, per germline (reference sequence). V lost 0 bases to trimming and J lost 4 bases; unmatched junction nucleotides: 11. This chain's CDR3 is CASSLSKWTGGIRETQYF. The CDR3, as DNA: TGTGCCAGCAGTTTATCGAAATGGACAGGGGGAATCAGAGAGACCCAGTACTTC.

Ten or more counts support this clonotype. The gene calls are TRBV29-1 and TRBJ2-3, with D possibly being TRBD2 (6 bases). CDR3 length: 13 residues. Germline V CDR1 and CDR2: SQVTM, ANQGSEA. V lost 1 base to trimming and J lost 1 base, with 6 bases between them. CDR3 amino acids: CSVEVAGTDTQYF. The DNA for the CDR3 is TGCAGCGTTGAAGTAGCGGGCACAGATACGCAGTATTTT.

In its sample, this clonotype was seen a few times. V usage is TRBV5-1 and J usage is TRBJ2-4; TRBD1 might be the D (6 bases). From germline, CDR1 is SGHRS and CDR2 YFSETQ. The length of the CDR3 is 15 residues. The ends were cut back, 0 bases at V and 11 bases at J, with 18 bases in the middle. The CDR3 region has the DNA TGCGCCAGCAGCTTGGAGTCCCTGACAGGCACGGTTCAGTACTTC. Residues: CASSLESLTGTVQYF.

This chain joins TRBV7-9 and TRBJ2-7; D may correspond to TRBD1 or TRBD2 (5 bases each). V dropped 8 bases and J dropped 4 bases, with 12 bases sitting between them. CDR1 is SEHNR and CDR2 is FQNEAQ in the germline V gene (reference sequence). The CDR3 is made up of 12 amino acids. DNA for the CDR3: TGTGCCAGCGGGACCGGCCTTTACGAGCAGTACTTC. It specifies CASGTGLYEQYF.